A single count supports the clone carrying this T cell receptor (beta chain). Its antigen is undetermined. Construction of the TCRbeta library involved unique molecular identifiers. TCRdb called the PCR reads again in MiXCR, with one record for every CDR3 protein. The sample shows hundreds of thousands of distinct CDR3 sequences, about an eighth of them seen only once. These data belong to a study of T-cell reconstitution after alpha-beta-depleted transplantation in children. The study's findings and limits: Reportedly, only several hundred clones from non-depleted graft cells drove alpha-beta T-cell counts at about two months.

This clonotype was sampled from a male patient aged 10 to 17 who had a stem cell transplant for acute myeloid leukemia, so the T cells may come from the graft donor. The source was PBMCs, mostly from graft donor cells, collected 360 days after TCRalphabeta/CD19-depleted stem cell transplant.

CDR3 in amino acids: CSARDYAFPSDEQFF. CDR3 nucleotide sequence: TGCAGTGCTAGAGATTATGCCTTTCCGTCTGATGAGCAGTTCTTC. The genes are TRBV20-1 and TRBJ2-1; no firm D call. V lost 0 bases and J 8 bases, leaving 17 bases between the germline ends. Germline CDR1 is DFQATT and CDR2 is SNEGSKA (reference sequence). CDR3 size: 15 residues.